This passage covers 20 T cell receptor beta chains from one sample sequenced in a study of T cell changes during pregnancy in multiple sclerosis. Measured with immunoSEQ multiplex PCR; TCRdb has only the in-frame clones, and not every one. The sample includes 100,000 to 130,000 clones, just under 95% of them seen just once. Sequences were derived from peripheral blood, sampled in the third trimester of pregnancy. The receptors come from a female donor in good health, enrolled as a control in a pregnancy study.

V and J are TRBV2 and TRBJ1-6, with D tentatively TRBD1 (6 bases). The length of the CDR3 is 15 residues. The ends were cut back, 1 base at V and 7 bases at J, with 11 bases in the middle. Germline CDR1 SNHLY, CDR2 FYNNEI. The DNA for the CDR3 is TGTGCCAGCAGTGAAGGGACAGTTTACAATTCACCCCTCCACTTT. It yields the protein CASSEGTVYNSPLHF.

The chain links TRBV5-1 to TRBJ1-4; tentatively, D is TRBD1 (5 bases). V shed 5 bases and J shed 11 bases, with 19 bases lying between them. Germline CDR1 is SGHRS and CDR2 is YFSETQ. This CDR3 has 14 residues. The CDR3 spells CASSSGTLLGKLFF. CDR3 in DNA: TGCGCCAGCAGTAGCGGGACCCTCCTTGGGAAACTGTTTTTT.

The rearrangement joins TRBV10-3 to TRBJ2-5; D is unresolved. V lost 8 bases and J 6 bases, leaving 13 bases between the germline ends. The germline gives CDR1 ENHRY, CDR2 SYGVKD. The CDR3 contains 12 residues. DNA of the CDR3: TGTGCCATCGCCCAGGAAGGCCAGACCCAGTACTTC. Amino acid sequence: CAIAQEGQTQYF.

The V gene is TRBV4-1, the J gene TRBJ1-4; no firm D call. The CDR3 loop spans 14 amino acids. Germline CDR1 is MGHRA and CDR2 is YSYEKL. With 4 bases removed from V and 4 bases from J, the gap between germline ends came to 10 bases. The CDR3 spells CASSLQGSNEKLFF. CDR3 bases: TGCGCCAGCAGCCTTCAAGGGAGTAATGAAAAACTGTTTTTT.

The chain is built from TRBV29-1 and TRBJ2-5; TRBD2 matches 10 bases. CDR1 is SQVTM, CDR2 ANQGSEA, per germline. Trimming removed 4 bases from V and 3 bases from J; junction bases left unmatched: 2. The CDR3 sequence is 13 residues long. CDR3 nucleotide sequence: TGCAGCGTTGGGACTAGCGGAAAAGAGACCCAGTACTTC. Translated: CSVGTSGKETQYF.

The chain recombines TRBV10-3 with TRBJ1-4; D not certain. Trimming removed 0 bases at V and 7 bases at J, with 18 bases between. CDR1 is ENHRY, CDR2 SYGVKD, per germline. The length of the CDR3 is 17 residues. The CDR3 sequence: CAISESVSAGKSEKLFF. CDR3 in DNA: TGTGCCATCAGTGAGTCAGTCTCAGCCGGGAAGAGTGAAAAACTGTTTTTT.

This chain joins TRBV21-1 and TRBJ1-6; TRBD1, the table's D call, lacks a check against the DNA. TRBV21-1 has pseudogene status. The CDR3 sequence is 17 residues long. The CDR3 here is CASSKKGDRLENSPLHF. DNA of the CDR3: TGTGCCAGCAGCAAAAAGGGGGACAGGCTCGAAAATTCACCCCTCCACTTT.

The CDR3 is CASSAFSGGAETQYF. The CDR3 DNA reads as TGTGCCAGCAGCGCGTTTAGCGGGGGGGCGGAGACCCAGTACTTC. The genes are TRBV9 and TRBJ2-5; TRBD2 aligns across 11 bases. The CDR3 spans 15 residues. The V gene end was trimmed by 3 bases and the J gene end by 5 bases; junction bases not matched to a gene: 6. The V gene's germline CDR1 is SGDLS and CDR2 YYNGEE.

The chain is built from TRBV19 and TRBJ2-6, with TRBD1 identical over 7 bases. This CDR3 is built from 15 residues. V shed 8 bases, J shed 2 bases, and the junction held 6 bases outside the gene matches. Germline lookup yields CDR1 LNHDA and CDR2 SQIVND (reference sequence). This CDR3 reads CASLSDRAGANVLTF. The DNA of the CDR3 is TGTGCCAGTCTATCCGACAGGGCTGGGGCCAACGTCCTGACTTTC.

The V gene is TRBV27, the J gene TRBJ1-5; D is perhaps TRBD1 (6 bases). Trimming took 3 bases from V and 9 from J, leaving 12 bases between them. The CDR3 covers 13 residues. Germline CDR1 MNHEY, CDR2 SMNVEV (reference sequence). CDR3: CASSFRGHRPQHF. CDR3 nucleotide sequence: TGTGCCAGCAGTTTCCGGGGACACCGGCCCCAGCATTTT.

The gene calls are TRBV7-8 and TRBJ1-4, with D uncertain. V was cut by 5 bases and J by 4 bases, with 17 bases left in between. Germline V lookup: CDR1 SGHVS, CDR2 FQNEAQ. The CDR3 totals 16 residues. The chain's CDR3 is CASSPLIEGVNEKLFF. The CDR3 coding sequence is TGTGCCAGCAGCCCCCTCATTGAGGGAGTTAATGAAAAACTGTTTTTT.

This clone was observed a single time. This chain connects TRBV11-2 to TRBJ2-7; D remains unclear. Trimming pared 3 bases from V and 0 bases from J, leaving 3 bases between. This CDR3 region has 12 residues. Germline V gives CDR1 SGHAT, CDR2 FQNNGV. The CDR3 sequence is CASSFSSYEQYF. In DNA form, the CDR3 reads TGTGCCAGCAGCTTTAGCTCCTACGAGCAGTACTTC.

The genes are TRBV5-6 and TRBJ2-5, with D possibly matching TRBD1 (6 bases). This CDR3 has 15 residues. Trimming shortened V by 0 bases and J by 5 bases, and 14 bases separated the two germline ends. Germline CDR1 reads SGHDT; CDR2 reads YYEEEE. The CDR3 reads CASSLGTASRETQYF. The CDR3 nucleotides read TGTGCCAGCAGCTTGGGGACAGCAAGTCGTGAGACCCAGTACTTC. Full variable domain (rest looked up from reference TRBV5-6 and TRBJ2-5): DAGVTQSPTHLIKTRGQQVTLRCSPKSGHDTVSWYQQALGQGPQFIFQYYEEEERQRGNFPDRFSGHQFPNYSSELNVNALLLGDSALYLCASSLGTASRETQYFGPGTRLLVL.

The chain carries TRBV10-2 and TRBJ2-7; tentatively, D is TRBD1 (6 bases). This CDR3 region has 13 residues. V was shortened by 10 bases and J by 0 bases, with 13 bases between the two germline ends. The germline V gene encodes CDR1 WSHSY and CDR2 SAAADI. CDR3 coding DNA: TGCGCCATCACCCGGGACACCTCCTACGAGCAGTACTTC. This codes for CAITRDTSYEQYF.

This clone was counted only a few times. J is TRBJ1-2 and V is TRBV5-1; D call uncertain. Trimming took 5 bases from V and 7 from J, leaving 9 bases between them. The germline gives CDR1 SGHRS, CDR2 YFSETQ. The CDR3 loop spans 11 amino acids. The DNA for the CDR3 is TGCGCCAGCAGGGAGGAGGGTGGCTACACCTTC. Translated, it gives CASREEGGYTF.

The V and J genes are TRBV4-1 and TRBJ2-7; D perhaps matches TRBD1 (7 bases). There are 16 residues in the CDR3. CDR1 MGHRA and CDR2 YSYEKL come from the germline V gene. Between the trimmed V and J ends, which lost 1 base and 3 bases, there was a span of 16 bases. This CDR3 reads CASSQVGGQPNYEQYF. The CDR3 nucleotides are TGCGCCAGCAGCCAAGTCGGGGGACAGCCAAACTACGAGCAGTACTTC.

This clone showed up just once. This chain links TRBV25-1 with TRBJ1-1; 10 positions agree with TRBD1. V was clipped by 1 base and J by 5 bases; unmatched bases: 13. Germline CDR1 is MGHDK and CDR2 is SYGVNS. The CDR3 covers 18 residues. The CDR3 sequence: CASSEFHAGTGEGTEAFF. The CDR3 DNA reads TGTGCCAGCAGTGAATTCCATGCCGGGACAGGGGAAGGAACTGAAGCTTTCTTT.

The rearrangement links TRBV13 to TRBJ1-6; D might be TRBD1 (5 bases). With 5 bases removed from V and 9 bases from J, the gap between germline ends came to 17 bases. The germline gives CDR1 PRHDT, CDR2 FYEKMQ (reference sequence). CDR3 size: 15 residues. CDR3 protein: CASSINPGWSSPLHF. CDR3 in DNA: TGTGCCAGCAGCATAAACCCAGGGTGGAGTTCACCCCTCCACTTT.

V usage is TRBV15 and J usage is TRBJ2-1; a weak D match, TRBD2 (5 bases). Trimming stripped 5 bases from V and 4 bases from J, with 9 bases between. Germline loops: CDR1 LNHNV, CDR2 YYDKDF (reference sequence). The CDR3 has 13 residues. The CDR3 reads CATSSGVYNEQFF. The CDR3 bases are TGTGCCACCAGCTCCGGGGTTTACAATGAGCAGTTCTTC.

V gene TRBV4-3 combines with J gene TRBJ2-3; TRBD2 agrees at 7 bases. Germline V CDR1 and CDR2: LGHNA, YSLEER. CDR3 length equals 16 residues. After removal of 0 bases from V and 2 bases from J, the junction contained 5 bases not matched to a gene. CDR3: CASSQEAGPLTDTQYF. The CDR3 DNA follows: TGCGCCAGCAGCCAAGAAGCGGGGCCGCTCACAGATACGCAGTATTTT.